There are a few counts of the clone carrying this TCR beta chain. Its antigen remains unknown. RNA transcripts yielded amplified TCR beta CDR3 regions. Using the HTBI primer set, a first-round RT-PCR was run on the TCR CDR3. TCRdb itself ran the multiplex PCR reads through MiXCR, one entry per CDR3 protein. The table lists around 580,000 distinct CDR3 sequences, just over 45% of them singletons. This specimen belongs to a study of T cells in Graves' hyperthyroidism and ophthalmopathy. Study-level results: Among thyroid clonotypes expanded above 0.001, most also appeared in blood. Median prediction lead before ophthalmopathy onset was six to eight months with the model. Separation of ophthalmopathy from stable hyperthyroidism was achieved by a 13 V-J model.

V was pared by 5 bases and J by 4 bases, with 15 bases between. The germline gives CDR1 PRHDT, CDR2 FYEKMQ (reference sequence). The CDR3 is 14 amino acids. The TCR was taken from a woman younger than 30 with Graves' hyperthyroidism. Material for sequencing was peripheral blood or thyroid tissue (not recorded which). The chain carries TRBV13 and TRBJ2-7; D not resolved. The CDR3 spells CASSQDLTQYEQYF. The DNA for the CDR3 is TGTGCCAGCAGCCAAGATTTAACACAATACGAGCAGTACTTC.